This T cell receptor beta chain emerged from a study of blood T cells in healthy people across ages. Primed by a sample-barcoded 5' primer and a J-beta primer mix, a second PCR proceeded for 7 to 11 cycles. Each cDNA molecule received a tag from a template-switch adaptor that had 12 random nucleotides. TCRdb re-called the 5' RACE reads through MiXCR, storing one row per CDR3 protein. In the table there are roughly 930,000 distinct CDR3 sequences, about 48% of which are singletons. V shed 6 bases and J 5 bases; nucleotides not matched to a gene: 12. The CDR3 extends over 17 amino acids. Germline CDR1 and CDR2: MDHEN and SYDVKM. Worth noting for this clonotype: Antigen specificity is unknown.

Study outcomes and limitations: Strong correlation existed between TCR beta diversity and naive T cell percentage. For the donors, CMV status was unknown and possibly confounded expanded clonotype changes.

The origin of this receptor is a man aged 25 to 45 in good health. The chain recombines TRBV28 with TRBJ2-2, with 10 bases matching TRBD2. What was sequenced was blood. The CDR3 DNA sequence: TGTGCCAGCAGCCTTTCTAGCGGGGGCGCGAGGACCGGGGAGCTGTTTTTT. Translating gives CASSLSSGGARTGELFF.